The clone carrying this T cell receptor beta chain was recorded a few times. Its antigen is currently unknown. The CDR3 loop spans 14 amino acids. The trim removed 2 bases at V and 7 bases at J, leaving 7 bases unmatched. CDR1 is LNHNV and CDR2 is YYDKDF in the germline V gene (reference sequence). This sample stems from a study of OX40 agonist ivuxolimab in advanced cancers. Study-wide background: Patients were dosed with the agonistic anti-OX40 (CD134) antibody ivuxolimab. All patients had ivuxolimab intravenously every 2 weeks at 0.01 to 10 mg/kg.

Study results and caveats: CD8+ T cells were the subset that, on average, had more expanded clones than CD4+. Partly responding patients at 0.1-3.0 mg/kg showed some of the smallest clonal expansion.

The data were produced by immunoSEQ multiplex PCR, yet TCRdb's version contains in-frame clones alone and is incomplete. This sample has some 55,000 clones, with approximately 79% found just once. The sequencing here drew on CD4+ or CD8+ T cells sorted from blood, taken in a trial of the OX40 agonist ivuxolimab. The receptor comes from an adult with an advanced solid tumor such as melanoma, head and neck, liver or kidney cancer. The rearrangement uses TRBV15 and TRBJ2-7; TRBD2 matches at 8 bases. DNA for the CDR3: TGTGCCACCAGCAGAAAGCGGGAGCAGAGGGAGCAGTACTTC. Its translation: CATSRKREQREQYF.